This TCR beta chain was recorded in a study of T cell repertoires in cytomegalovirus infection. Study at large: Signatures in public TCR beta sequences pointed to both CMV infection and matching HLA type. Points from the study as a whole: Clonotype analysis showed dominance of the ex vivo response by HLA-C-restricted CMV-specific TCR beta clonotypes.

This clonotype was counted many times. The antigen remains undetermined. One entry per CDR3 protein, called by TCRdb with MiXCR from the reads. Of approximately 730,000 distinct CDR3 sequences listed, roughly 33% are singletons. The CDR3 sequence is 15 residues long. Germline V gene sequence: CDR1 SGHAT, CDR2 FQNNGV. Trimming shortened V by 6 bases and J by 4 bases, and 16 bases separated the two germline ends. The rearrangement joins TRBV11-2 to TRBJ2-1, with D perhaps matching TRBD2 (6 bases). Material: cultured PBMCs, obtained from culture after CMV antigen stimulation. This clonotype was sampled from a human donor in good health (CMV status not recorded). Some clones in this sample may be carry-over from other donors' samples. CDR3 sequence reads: CASRRFSGSYNEQFF. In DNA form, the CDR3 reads TGTGCCAGCAGACGATTTAGCGGCAGTTACAATGAGCAGTTCTTC.